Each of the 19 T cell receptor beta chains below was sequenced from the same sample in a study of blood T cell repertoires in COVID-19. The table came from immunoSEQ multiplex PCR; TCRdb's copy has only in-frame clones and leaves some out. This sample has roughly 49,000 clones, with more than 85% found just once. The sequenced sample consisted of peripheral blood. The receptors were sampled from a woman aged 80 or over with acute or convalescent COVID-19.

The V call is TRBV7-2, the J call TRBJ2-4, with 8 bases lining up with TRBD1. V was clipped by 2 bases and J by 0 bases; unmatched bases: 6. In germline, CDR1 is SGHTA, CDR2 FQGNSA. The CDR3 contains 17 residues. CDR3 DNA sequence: TGTGCCAGCAGCTTATACAGGGGGGCCCTAGCCAAAAACATTCAGTACTTC. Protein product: CASSLYRGALAKNIQYF.

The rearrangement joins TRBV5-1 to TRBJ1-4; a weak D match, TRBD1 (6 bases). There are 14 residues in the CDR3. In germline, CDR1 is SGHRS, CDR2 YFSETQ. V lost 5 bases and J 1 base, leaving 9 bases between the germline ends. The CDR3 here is CASSQGRTNEKLFF. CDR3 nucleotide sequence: TGCGCCAGCAGTCAGGGGAGAACTAATGAAAAACTGTTTTTT.

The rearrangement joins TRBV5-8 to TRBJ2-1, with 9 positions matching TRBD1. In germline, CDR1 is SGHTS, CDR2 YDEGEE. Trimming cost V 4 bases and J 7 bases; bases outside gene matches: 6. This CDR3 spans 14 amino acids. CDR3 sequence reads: CASSPRQGGNEQFF. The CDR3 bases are TGTGCCAGCAGCCCTCGACAGGGGGGAAATGAGCAGTTCTTC.

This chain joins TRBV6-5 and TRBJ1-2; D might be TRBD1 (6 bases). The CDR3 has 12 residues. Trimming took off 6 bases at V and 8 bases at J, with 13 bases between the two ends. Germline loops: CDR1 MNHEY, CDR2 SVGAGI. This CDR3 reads CASSTGPQGYTF. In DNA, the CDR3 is TGTGCCAGCAGCACAGGGCCCCAGGGCTACACCTTC.

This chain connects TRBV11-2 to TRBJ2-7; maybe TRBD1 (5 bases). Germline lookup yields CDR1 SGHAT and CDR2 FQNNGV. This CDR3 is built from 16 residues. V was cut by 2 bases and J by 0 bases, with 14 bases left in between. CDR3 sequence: CASSLRQGWGSYEQYF. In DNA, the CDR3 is TGTGCCAGCAGCTTACGTCAGGGTTGGGGCTCCTACGAGCAGTACTTC.

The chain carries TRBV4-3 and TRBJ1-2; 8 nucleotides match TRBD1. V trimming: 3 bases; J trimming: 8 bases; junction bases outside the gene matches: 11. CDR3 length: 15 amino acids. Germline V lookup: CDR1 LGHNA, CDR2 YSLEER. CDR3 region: CASSQTRTGFRGYTF. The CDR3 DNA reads TGCGCCAGCAGCCAGACTCGGACAGGGTTCCGGGGCTACACCTTC.

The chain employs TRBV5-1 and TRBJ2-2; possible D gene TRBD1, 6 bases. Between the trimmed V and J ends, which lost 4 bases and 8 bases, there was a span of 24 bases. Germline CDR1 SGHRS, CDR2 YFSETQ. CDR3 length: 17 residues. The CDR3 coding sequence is TGCGCCAGCAGCCCCCGAGGTAACCAGGGGCCGAAAGGGGAGCTGTTTTTT. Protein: CASSPRGNQGPKGELFF. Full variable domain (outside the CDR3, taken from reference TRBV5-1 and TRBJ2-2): KAGVTQTPRYLIKTRGQQVTLSCSPISGHRSVSWYQQTPGQGLQFLFEYFSETQRNKGNFPGRFSGRQFSNSRSEMNVSTLELGDSALYLCASSPRGNQGPKGELFFGEGSRLTVL.

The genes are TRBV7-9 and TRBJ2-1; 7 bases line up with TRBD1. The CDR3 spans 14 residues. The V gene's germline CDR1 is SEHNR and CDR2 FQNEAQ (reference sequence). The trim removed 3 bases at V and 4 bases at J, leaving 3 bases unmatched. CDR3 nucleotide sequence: TGTGCCAGCAGCTTCCAGGGGGTTTACAATGAGCAGTTCTTC. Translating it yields CASSFQGVYNEQFF.

The CDR3 here is CASSRGLGQDTEAFF. CDR3 nucleotide sequence: TGTGCCAGCTCACGGGGGCTGGGCCAGGACACTGAAGCTTTCTTT. This chain joins TRBV18 and TRBJ1-1; maybe TRBD1 (6 bases). Trimming pared 4 bases from V and 3 bases from J, leaving 15 bases between. The CDR3 has 15 amino acids. Germline CDR1 and CDR2: KGHSH and LQKENI.

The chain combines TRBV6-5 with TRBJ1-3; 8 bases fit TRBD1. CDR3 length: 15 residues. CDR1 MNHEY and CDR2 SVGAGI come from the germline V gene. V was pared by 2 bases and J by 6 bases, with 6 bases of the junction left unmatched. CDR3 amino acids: CASSYDARGLNTIYF. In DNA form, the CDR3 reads TGTGCCAGCAGTTACGACGCCAGGGGGCTAAACACCATATATTTT.

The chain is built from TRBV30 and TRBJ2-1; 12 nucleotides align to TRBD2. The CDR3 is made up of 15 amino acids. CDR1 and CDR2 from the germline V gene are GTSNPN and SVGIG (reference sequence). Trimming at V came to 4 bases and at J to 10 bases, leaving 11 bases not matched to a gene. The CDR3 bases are TGTGCCTGGATGTCTGGGCTAGCGGGAGGGGCGGAGCAGTTCTTC. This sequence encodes CAWMSGLAGGAEQFF.

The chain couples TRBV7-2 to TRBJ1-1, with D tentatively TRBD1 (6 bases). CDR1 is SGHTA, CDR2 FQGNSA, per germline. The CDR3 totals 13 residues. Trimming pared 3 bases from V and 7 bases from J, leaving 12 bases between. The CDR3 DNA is TGTGCCAGCAGCTTTACAGGGTGGAGTGAAGCTTTCTTT. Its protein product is CASSFTGWSEAFF.

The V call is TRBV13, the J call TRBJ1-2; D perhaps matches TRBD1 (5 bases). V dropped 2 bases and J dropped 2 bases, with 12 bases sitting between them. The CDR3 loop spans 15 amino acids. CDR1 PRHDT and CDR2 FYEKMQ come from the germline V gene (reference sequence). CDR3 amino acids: CASSLRGFRNYGYTF. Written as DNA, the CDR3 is TGTGCCAGCAGCTTAAGGGGATTTCGAAACTATGGCTACACCTTC.

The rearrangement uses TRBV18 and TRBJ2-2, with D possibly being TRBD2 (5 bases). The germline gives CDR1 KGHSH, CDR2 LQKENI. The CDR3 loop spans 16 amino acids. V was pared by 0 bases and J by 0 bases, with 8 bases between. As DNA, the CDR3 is TGTGCCAGCTCACCACCTCTTAGCGCGAACACCGGGGAGCTGTTTTTT. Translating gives CASSPPLSANTGELFF. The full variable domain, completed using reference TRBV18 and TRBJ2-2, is NAGVMQNPRHLVRRRGQEARLRCSPMKGHSHVYWYRQLPEEGLKFMVYLQKENIIDESGMPKERFSAEFPKEGPSILRIQQVVRGDSAAYFCASSPPLSANTGELFFGEGSRLTVL.

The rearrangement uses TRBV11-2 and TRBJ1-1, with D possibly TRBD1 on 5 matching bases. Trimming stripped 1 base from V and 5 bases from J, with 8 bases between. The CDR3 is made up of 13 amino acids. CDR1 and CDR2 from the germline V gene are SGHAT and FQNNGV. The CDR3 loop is CASSLVKGTEAFF. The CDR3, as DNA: TGTGCCAGCAGCTTAGTTAAGGGGACTGAAGCTTTCTTT.

The CDR3: CASSSTRGYEQYF. The CDR3 coding sequence is TGTGCCAGTAGTTCGACCCGGGGCTACGAGCAGTACTTC. This rearrangement joins TRBV19 to TRBJ2-7, with D possibly matching TRBD2 (5 bases). This CDR3 is built from 13 residues. V dropped 5 bases and J dropped 3 bases, with 11 bases sitting between them. The V gene's germline CDR1 is LNHDA and CDR2 SQIVND (reference sequence).

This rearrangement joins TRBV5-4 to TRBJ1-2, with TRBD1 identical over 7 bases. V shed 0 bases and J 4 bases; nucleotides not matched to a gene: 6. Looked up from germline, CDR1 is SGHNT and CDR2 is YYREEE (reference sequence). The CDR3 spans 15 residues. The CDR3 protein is CASSLAATGPYGYTF. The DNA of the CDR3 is TGTGCCAGCAGCTTGGCGGCGACAGGGCCCTATGGCTACACCTTC.

CDR3 sequence: CASSPVGGRVNEQYF. The DNA of the CDR3 is TGTGCCAGCAGTCCAGTGGGGGGGAGGGTGAACGAGCAGTACTTC. The gene calls are TRBV6-5 and TRBJ2-7; 7 bases are a match to TRBD2. J was trimmed by 5 bases and V by 5 bases; bases with no gene match: 12. Germline CDR1 MNHEY, CDR2 SVGAGI. This CDR3 spans 15 amino acids.

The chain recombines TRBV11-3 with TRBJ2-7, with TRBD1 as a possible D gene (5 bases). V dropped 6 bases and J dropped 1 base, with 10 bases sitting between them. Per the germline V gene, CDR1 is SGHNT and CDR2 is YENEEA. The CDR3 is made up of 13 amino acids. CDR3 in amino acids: CASSSRGSYEQYF. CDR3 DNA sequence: TGTGCCAGCAGTTCAAGGGGATCCTACGAGCAGTACTTC. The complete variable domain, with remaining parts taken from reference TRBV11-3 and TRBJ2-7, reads EAGVVQSPRYKIIEKKQPVAFWCNPISGHNTLYWYLQNLGQGPELLIRYENEEAVDDSQLPKDRFSAERLKGVDSTLKIQPAELGDSAVYLCASSSRGSYEQYFGPGTRLTVT.